This passage covers 9 T cell receptor beta chains from one sample sequenced in a study of T-cell reconstitution after alpha-beta-depleted transplantation in children. Unique molecular identifiers were incorporated into the prepared TCRbeta library. TCRdb itself ran the PCR reads through MiXCR, one entry per CDR3 protein. The sample contains a few hundred thousand distinct CDR3 sequences, 10% of which appear only once. Sequencing used PBMCs from the stem cell graft donor, obtained from the stem cell graft. Receptors originate from a human donor who donated a stem cell graft to a child with acute lymphoblastic leukemia.

This rearrangement joins TRBV25-1 to TRBJ1-3; D is ambiguous. Trimming shortened V by 9 bases and J by 2 bases, and 11 bases separated the two germline ends. The CDR3 sequence is 13 residues long. CDR1 and CDR2 from the germline V gene are MGHDK and SYGVNS. The CDR3 protein is CASPTETGNTIYF. The CDR3 DNA sequence: TGTGCCAGTCCGACTGAGACTGGAAACACCATATATTTT.

This clonotype has a handful of counts. The chain uses TRBV28 and TRBJ2-3, with D possibly being TRBD1 (6 bases). This CDR3 is built from 13 residues. V was trimmed by 8 bases and J by 4 bases, leaving 13 bases between them. In germline, CDR1 is MDHEN, CDR2 SYDVKM. As DNA, the CDR3 is TGTGCCAGCGGGATCAGGGGTGCAGATACGCAGTATTTT. Protein product: CASGIRGADTQYF. Looking up the rest from reference TRBV28 and TRBJ2-3 gives the full variable domain: DVKVTQSSRYLVKRTGEKVFLECVQDMDHENMFWYRQDPGLGLRLIYFSYDVKMKEKGDIPEGYSVSREKKERFSLILESASTNQTSMYLCASGIRGADTQYFGPGTRLTVL.

As DNA, the CDR3 is TGCGCCAGCAGACCTGCCGGGAGCGGGTGGGCAGATACGCAGTATTTT. The encoded protein is CASRPAGSGWADTQYF. The J gene is TRBJ2-3, the V gene TRBV5-1; perhaps TRBD2 as D (6 bases). The germline gives CDR1 SGHRS, CDR2 YFSETQ. The V end was cut by 5 bases, the J end by 4 bases, with 20 bases between. The CDR3 consists of 16 residues.

V usage is TRBV7-9 and J usage is TRBJ2-7, with D possibly called TRBD1 or TRBD2 (5 bases each). The CDR3 length is 17 residues. The germline V gene encodes CDR1 SEHNR and CDR2 FQNEAQ (reference sequence). V was pared by 0 bases and J by 3 bases, with 18 bases between. The CDR3 DNA reads TGTGCCAGCAGCTTAGCTGGGGGTCTTCCCCTAATCTACGAGCAGTACTTC. It yields the protein CASSLAGGLPLIYEQYF.

This clonotype was recorded at least ten times. This chain uses TRBV4-2 with TRBJ2-1; 7 bases are a match to TRBD2. Trimming at V came to 8 bases and at J to 9 bases, leaving 16 bases not matched to a gene. Germline V lookup: CDR1 LGHNA, CDR2 YNFKEQ. The CDR3 is 15 residues long. The CDR3 bases are TGTGCCAGCTTGAGCTCGGGCGGGAGAGCTAGTGAGCAGTTCTTC. Protein sequence: CASLSSGGRASEQFF.

The gene calls are TRBV27 and TRBJ1-1; D might be TRBD1 (6 bases). The V gene lost 2 bases and the J gene lost 7 bases, with 11 bases spanning the gap. The CDR3 runs 13 residues. CDR1 MNHEY and CDR2 SMNVEV come from the germline V gene (reference sequence). The CDR3 sequence: CASSLGQGYEAFF. The CDR3 DNA is TGTGCCAGCAGTTTAGGTCAGGGGTATGAAGCTTTCTTT.

This clonotype was detected a few times. The chain uses TRBV19 and TRBJ2-7; D remains ambiguous. The CDR3 loop spans 13 amino acids. V gave up 2 bases and J gave up 2 bases, with 7 bases separating them. Germline V gene data show CDR1 as LNHDA and CDR2 as SQIVND (reference sequence). The CDR3 here is CASSIQLTYEQYF. The CDR3 DNA is TGTGCCAGTAGTATACAGCTGACCTACGAGCAGTACTTC.

This clonotype turned up a few times. The rearrangement uses TRBV5-1 and TRBJ1-2; 8 bases align to TRBD1. The CDR3 is made up of 15 amino acids. Per the germline V gene, CDR1 is SGHRS and CDR2 is YFSETQ. V lost 3 bases to trimming and J lost 4 bases; unmatched junction nucleotides: 8. In DNA form, the CDR3 reads TGCGCCAGCAGCTATGGGACAGGCACTATCTATGGCTACACCTTC. Its translation: CASSYGTGTIYGYTF.

This clonotype was found a few times. The rearrangement uses TRBV7-2 and TRBJ2-3, with TRBD1 matching over 7 bases. With 6 bases clipped from V and 2 bases from J, the junction kept 8 bases outside the gene matches. This CDR3 region has 15 residues. Germline CDR1 SGHTA, CDR2 FQGNSA. CDR3 in amino acids: CASSRRQGVTDTQYF. DNA for the CDR3: TGTGCCAGCAGTCGAAGACAGGGAGTCACAGATACGCAGTATTTT.